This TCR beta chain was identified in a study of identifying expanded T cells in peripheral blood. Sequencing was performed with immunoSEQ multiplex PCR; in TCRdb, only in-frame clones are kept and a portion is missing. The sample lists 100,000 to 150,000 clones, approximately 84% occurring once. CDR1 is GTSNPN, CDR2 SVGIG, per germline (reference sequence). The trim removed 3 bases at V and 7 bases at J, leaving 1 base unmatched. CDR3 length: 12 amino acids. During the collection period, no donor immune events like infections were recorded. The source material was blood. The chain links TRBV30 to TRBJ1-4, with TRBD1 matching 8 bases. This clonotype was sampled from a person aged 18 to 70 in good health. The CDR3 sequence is CAWRTGVEKLFF. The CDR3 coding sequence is TGTGCCTGGAGGACAGGGGTTGAAAAACTGTTTTTT.